A selection of T cell receptor beta chains follows, all from one sample in a study of vaccination effects on CD4 cells after COVID-19. These receptors have no identified antigens. Method: immunoSEQ multiplex PCR; TCRdb's copy keeps in-frame clones and lacks some. The repertoire holds roughly 35,000 clones, with about three fifths as singletons. The sequencing used CD4+ T cells from PBMCs cultured with HCoV-OC43 spike peptides, collected before COVID-19 vaccination. The receptors derive from a human donor who received a COVID-19 vaccine. Both conserved end residues are part of each CDR3. Fields, in order: D gene, V gene, J gene, clone size, CDR3 protein, CDR3 DNA. A D gene is named only where the DNA matches it firmly. The size of a clone is reported for some rows only, either as once, few or many, or as a class for expanded clones.

D gene: -; V gene: TRBV6-1; J gene: TRBJ1-3; clone size: -; CDR3 protein: CASSEVSGNTIYF; CDR3 DNA: TGTGCCAGCAGTGAGGTTTCTGGAAACACCATATATTTT
D gene: TRBD2; V gene: TRBV7-9; J gene: TRBJ2-7; clone size: -; CDR3 protein: CASSGPRDYPTYEQYF; CDR3 DNA: TGTGCCAGCAGCGGACCGAGGGACTACCCCACCTACGAGCAGTACTTC
D gene: -; V gene: TRBV5-8; J gene: TRBJ1-4; clone size: -; CDR3 protein: CASSFHGTNEKLFF; CDR3 DNA: TGTGCCAGCAGCTTCCATGGGACTAATGAAAAACTGTTTTTT
D gene: -; V gene: TRBV25-1; J gene: TRBJ2-3; clone size: -; CDR3 protein: CASSDTMGEDTQYF; CDR3 DNA: TGTGCCAGCAGTGACACTATGGGGGAAGATACGCAGTATTTT
D gene: -; V gene: TRBV7-8; J gene: TRBJ1-1; clone size: few; CDR3 protein: CASSFSPRRYNTEAFF; CDR3 DNA: TGTGCCAGCAGCTTTAGCCCCAGAAGATACAACACTGAAGCTTTCTTT
D gene: -; V gene: TRBV30; J gene: TRBJ2-7; clone size: -; CDR3 protein: CAWSFLAREQYF; CDR3 DNA: TGTGCCTGGAGTTTTCTAGCCCGCGAGCAGTACTTC
D gene: -; V gene: TRBV10-1; J gene: TRBJ2-3; clone size: -; CDR3 protein: CASSVGGSDTQYF; CDR3 DNA: TGCGCCAGCAGTGTAGGTGGGAGCGATACGCAGTATTTT
D gene: -; V gene: TRBV30; J gene: TRBJ1-2; clone size: -; CDR3 protein: CAWSLRYGYTF; CDR3 DNA: TGTGCCTGGAGTTTACGCTATGGCTACACCTTC
D gene: -; V gene: TRBV30; J gene: TRBJ1-5; clone size: -; CDR3 protein: CAWSLGSRSGNQPQHF; CDR3 DNA: TGTGCCTGGAGTCTGGGGTCGAGGTCGGGCAATCAGCCCCAGCATTTT
D gene: -; V gene: TRBV7-8; J gene: TRBJ2-7; clone size: -; CDR3 protein: CASSSRSNLYEQYF; CDR3 DNA: TGTGCCAGCAGCTCGAGATCTAACCTCTACGAGCAGTACTTC
D gene: -; V gene: TRBV5-6; J gene: TRBJ1-2; clone size: -; CDR3 protein: CASSLVGTSYGYTF; CDR3 DNA: TGTGCCAGCAGCTTGGTAGGGACCTCCTATGGCTACACCTTC
D gene: -; V gene: TRBV19; J gene: TRBJ1-4; clone size: -; CDR3 protein: CASARGGGRGEKLFF; CDR3 DNA: TGTGCCAGTGCCAGGGGAGGGGGGCGCGGCGAAAAACTGTTTTTT
D gene: TRBD1; V gene: TRBV5-1; J gene: TRBJ1-3; clone size: -; CDR3 protein: CASSLGQGNGNTIYF; CDR3 DNA: TGCGCCAGCAGCTTGGGACAGGGCAATGGAAACACCATATATTTT
D gene: TRBD2; V gene: TRBV5-1; J gene: TRBJ2-2; clone size: -; CDR3 protein: CASSRTSGANTGELFF; CDR3 DNA: TGCGCCAGCAGTCGGACTAGCGGGGCGAACACCGGGGAGCTGTTTTTT
D gene: -; V gene: TRBV27; J gene: TRBJ2-5; clone size: -; CDR3 protein: CASRSVQETQYF; CDR3 DNA: TGTGCCAGCCGGTCAGTCCAAGAGACCCAGTACTTC
D gene: -; V gene: TRBV11-3; J gene: TRBJ2-3; clone size: -; CDR3 protein: CASSSGTRTDTQYF; CDR3 DNA: TGTGCCAGCAGTAGTGGGACCCGCACAGATACGCAGTATTTT
D gene: -; V gene: TRBV19; J gene: TRBJ2-1; clone size: -; CDR3 protein: CASSIGGSVYNEQFF; CDR3 DNA: TGTGCCAGTAGTATCGGTGGGAGCGTATACAATGAGCAGTTCTTC
D gene: -; V gene: TRBV6-6; J gene: TRBJ2-3; clone size: -; CDR3 protein: CASTIKDTQYF; CDR3 DNA: TGTGCCAGCACAATCAAAGATACGCAGTATTTT
D gene: -; V gene: TRBV10-3; J gene: TRBJ2-6; clone size: -; CDR3 protein: CAISVGGGTGANVLTF; CDR3 DNA: TGTGCCATCAGTGTGGGTGGGGGAACCGGGGCCAACGTCCTGACTTTC
D gene: TRBD1; V gene: TRBV19; J gene: TRBJ1-6; clone size: -; CDR3 protein: CASSTRQGVSSPLHF; CDR3 DNA: TGTGCCAGTAGTACAAGACAGGGGGTGAGTTCACCCCTCCACTTT
D gene: -; V gene: TRBV6-5; J gene: TRBJ1-2; clone size: -; CDR3 protein: CASSYSSQGKYGYTF; CDR3 DNA: TGTGCCAGCAGTTACTCGTCACAGGGAAAATATGGCTACACCTTC
D gene: -; V gene: TRBV2; J gene: TRBJ1-2; clone size: once; CDR3 protein: CASTSRVEDGYTF; CDR3 DNA: TGTGCCAGCACCTCACGGGTGGAGGATGGCTACACCTTC
D gene: TRBD1; V gene: TRBV18; J gene: TRBJ2-7; clone size: -; CDR3 protein: CASSRDRGRWEQYF; CDR3 DNA: TGTGCCAGCTCACGGGACAGGGGGCGTTGGGAGCAGTACTTC
D gene: -; V gene: TRBV11-3; J gene: TRBJ2-7; clone size: -; CDR3 protein: CASSAGGSVGEQYF; CDR3 DNA: TGTGCCAGCAGCGCCGGAGGGAGCGTCGGAGAGCAGTACTTC
D gene: TRBD1; V gene: TRBV28; J gene: TRBJ1-5; clone size: -; CDR3 protein: CASRPQGESSPQHF; CDR3 DNA: TGTGCCAGCCGGCCACAGGGGGAAAGTTCGCCCCAGCATTTT
D gene: TRBD2; V gene: TRBV18; J gene: TRBJ2-1; clone size: -; CDR3 protein: CASSPMREGEQFF; CDR3 DNA: TGTGCCAGCTCACCAATGCGGGAGGGGGAGCAGTTCTTC
D gene: -; V gene: TRBV6-5; J gene: TRBJ2-7; clone size: -; CDR3 protein: CASSTSAKPGEQYF; CDR3 DNA: TGTGCCAGCAGTACCTCAGCCAAGCCTGGCGAGCAGTACTTC
D gene: TRBD2; V gene: TRBV6-5; J gene: TRBJ2-5; clone size: -; CDR3 protein: CASRKLAGVQETQYF; CDR3 DNA: TGTGCCAGCAGAAAACTAGCGGGAGTTCAAGAGACCCAGTACTTC
D gene: -; V gene: TRBV20-1; J gene: TRBJ2-7; clone size: once; CDR3 protein: CSASDGSYEQYF; CDR3 DNA: TGCAGTGCTAGTGACGGTTCCTACGAGCAGTACTTC
D gene: TRBD2; V gene: TRBV18; J gene: TRBJ2-5; clone size: -; CDR3 protein: CASSPISGTIQETQYF; CDR3 DNA: TGTGCCAGCTCACCGATCTCCGGGACTATACAAGAGACCCAGTACTTC
D gene: -; V gene: TRBV4-1; J gene: TRBJ2-7; clone size: -; CDR3 protein: CASSQEQQVTYEQYF; CDR3 DNA: TGCGCCAGCAGCCAAGAGCAACAGGTAACCTACGAGCAGTACTTC
D gene: TRBD2; V gene: TRBV3-1/TRBV3-2; J gene: TRBJ2-3; clone size: once; CDR3 protein: CASRRLAGVADTQYF; CDR3 DNA: TGTGCCAGCAGGCGACTAGCGGGAGTAGCAGATACGCAGTATTTT
D gene: -; V gene: TRBV9; J gene: TRBJ2-5; clone size: -; CDR3 protein: CASSVEWAGETQYF; CDR3 DNA: TGTGCCAGCAGCGTAGAGTGGGCGGGAGAGACCCAGTACTTC
D gene: TRBD1; V gene: TRBV9; J gene: TRBJ2-2; clone size: -; CDR3 protein: CASIYADRDTGELFF; CDR3 DNA: TGTGCCAGCATCTATGCGGACAGGGACACCGGGGAGCTGTTTTTT
D gene: TRBD2; V gene: TRBV7-9; J gene: TRBJ2-7; clone size: -; CDR3 protein: CASAKREVLYEQYF; CDR3 DNA: TGTGCCAGCGCGAAACGGGAGGTTTTGTACGAGCAGTACTTC
D gene: -; V gene: TRBV5-6; J gene: TRBJ1-2; clone size: once; CDR3 protein: CASSLVGVDGYTF; CDR3 DNA: TGTGCCAGCAGCTTGGTGGGAGTTGATGGCTACACCTTC
D gene: -; V gene: TRBV10-3; J gene: TRBJ2-3; clone size: -; CDR3 protein: CAISAQGASTDTQYF; CDR3 DNA: TGTGCCATCAGTGCCCAGGGCGCTAGCACAGATACGCAGTATTTT
D gene: TRBD1; V gene: TRBV27; J gene: TRBJ1-1; clone size: -; CDR3 protein: CASNRQGAQVAFF; CDR3 DNA: TGTGCCAGCAATAGACAGGGGGCGCAGGTGGCTTTCTTT
D gene: -; V gene: TRBV12-3/TRBV12-4; J gene: TRBJ1-1; clone size: few; CDR3 protein: CASTLESNTEAFF; CDR3 DNA: TGTGCCAGCACCCTAGAATCGAACACTGAAGCTTTCTTT
D gene: -; V gene: TRBV13; J gene: TRBJ2-5; clone size: -; CDR3 protein: CASSLGPGTRKETQYF; CDR3 DNA: TGTGCCAGCAGCTTAGGCCCCGGTACTAGGAAAGAGACCCAGTACTTC
D gene: TRBD1; V gene: TRBV5-1; J gene: TRBJ1-3; clone size: -; CDR3 protein: CASSLGTGGSLSSGNTIYF; CDR3 DNA: TGCGCCAGCAGCTTAGGGACAGGGGGGAGTTTGAGTTCTGGAAACACCATATATTTT
D gene: TRBD1; V gene: TRBV13; J gene: TRBJ2-5; clone size: -; CDR3 protein: CASSFGDRGSSETQYF; CDR3 DNA: TGTGCCAGCAGCTTTGGGGACAGGGGGTCCAGCGAGACCCAGTACTTC
D gene: TRBD1; V gene: TRBV29-1; J gene: TRBJ1-1; clone size: -; CDR3 protein: CSAVTGSNTEAFF; CDR3 DNA: TGCAGCGCCGTGACAGGGTCGAACACTGAAGCTTTCTTT
D gene: -; V gene: TRBV2; J gene: TRBJ1-3; clone size: -; CDR3 protein: CASSVEVESHTIYF; CDR3 DNA: TGTGCCAGCAGTGTAGAGGTTGAATCACACACCATATATTTT
D gene: TRBD1; V gene: TRBV7-2; J gene: TRBJ1-4; clone size: few; CDR3 protein: CASSPRQGSTNEKLFF; CDR3 DNA: TGTGCCAGCAGCCCCCGACAGGGGTCCACTAATGAAAAACTGTTTTTT
D gene: -; V gene: TRBV6-5; J gene: TRBJ1-1; clone size: few; CDR3 protein: CASSYSLETNTEAFF; CDR3 DNA: TGTGCCAGCAGTTACTCCCTCGAAACGAACACTGAAGCTTTCTTT
D gene: -; V gene: TRBV6-4; J gene: TRBJ2-1; clone size: -; CDR3 protein: CASSVASTNNEQFF; CDR3 DNA: TGTGCCAGCAGTGTGGCTAGCACGAACAATGAGCAGTTCTTC
D gene: TRBD2; V gene: TRBV7-8; J gene: TRBJ2-5; clone size: -; CDR3 protein: CASRPREGAETQYF; CDR3 DNA: TGTGCCAGCAGGCCGCGGGAGGGCGCGGAGACCCAGTACTTC
D gene: -; V gene: TRBV5-1; J gene: TRBJ2-3; clone size: -; CDR3 protein: CASSLTGFITDTQYF; CDR3 DNA: TGCGCCAGCAGCTTAACAGGGTTTATTACAGATACGCAGTATTTT
D gene: -; V gene: TRBV2; J gene: TRBJ2-3; clone size: -; CDR3 protein: CASSRFEDTQYF; CDR3 DNA: TGTGCCAGCAGTCGGTTCGAAGATACGCAGTATTTT
D gene: -; V gene: TRBV12-3/TRBV12-4; J gene: TRBJ2-2; clone size: few; CDR3 protein: CASRLTGELFF; CDR3 DNA: TGTGCCAGCAGGCTGACAGGGGAGCTGTTTTTT
D gene: -; V gene: TRBV2; J gene: TRBJ2-7; clone size: -; CDR3 protein: CASRLEVYEQYF; CDR3 DNA: TGTGCCAGCAGGCTGGAGGTTTACGAGCAGTACTTC
D gene: -; V gene: TRBV13; J gene: TRBJ2-5; clone size: -; CDR3 protein: CASSFAGSETQYF; CDR3 DNA: TGTGCCAGCAGCTTTGCCGGTTCGGAGACCCAGTACTTC
D gene: -; V gene: TRBV5-4; J gene: TRBJ2-3; clone size: -; CDR3 protein: CASSLEVSTDTQYF; CDR3 DNA: TGTGCCAGCAGCTTGGAGGTTAGCACAGATACGCAGTATTTT
D gene: TRBD1; V gene: TRBV9; J gene: TRBJ1-1; clone size: -; CDR3 protein: CASSVQGALNTEAFF; CDR3 DNA: TGTGCCAGCAGCGTACAGGGGGCTCTGAACACTGAAGCTTTCTTT
D gene: -; V gene: TRBV29-1; J gene: TRBJ2-2; clone size: -; CDR3 protein: CSVYAGYTGELFF; CDR3 DNA: TGCAGCGTTTATGCCGGGTACACCGGGGAGCTGTTTTTT
D gene: TRBD1; V gene: TRBV29-1; J gene: TRBJ1-1; clone size: -; CDR3 protein: CSVDALRTGRLRLNTEAFF; CDR3 DNA: TGCAGCGTTGATGCCCTACGGACAGGTCGGTTACGCCTGAACACTGAAGCTTTCTTT
D gene: -; V gene: TRBV19; J gene: TRBJ1-1; clone size: -; CDR3 protein: CASSTAVLLRGAFF; CDR3 DNA: TGTGCCAGTAGTACGGCTGTATTACTCCGGGGAGCTTTCTTT
D gene: -; V gene: TRBV6-5; J gene: TRBJ1-6; clone size: -; CDR3 protein: CASRPPAGENSPLHF; CDR3 DNA: TGTGCCAGCAGACCCCCGGCAGGAGAAAATTCACCCCTCCACTTT